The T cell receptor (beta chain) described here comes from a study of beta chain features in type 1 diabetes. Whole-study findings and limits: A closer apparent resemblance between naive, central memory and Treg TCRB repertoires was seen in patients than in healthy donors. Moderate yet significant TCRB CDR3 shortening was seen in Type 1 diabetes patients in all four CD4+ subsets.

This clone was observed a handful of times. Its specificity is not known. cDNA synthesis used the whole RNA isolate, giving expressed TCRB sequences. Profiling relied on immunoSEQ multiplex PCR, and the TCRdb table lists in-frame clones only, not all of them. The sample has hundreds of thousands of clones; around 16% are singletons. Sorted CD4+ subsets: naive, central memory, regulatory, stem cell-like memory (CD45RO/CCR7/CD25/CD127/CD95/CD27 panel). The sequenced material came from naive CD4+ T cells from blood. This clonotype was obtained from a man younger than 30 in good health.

The CDR3 region has the DNA TGTGCCAGCAGCCCTGGGACAGTGAACACTGAAGCTTTCTTT. Protein sequence: CASSPGTVNTEAFF. J is TRBJ1-1 and V is TRBV9; 7 bases align to TRBD1. The germline V gene has CDR1 SGDLS and CDR2 YYNGEE. The J segment lost 0 bases and the V segment lost 4 bases, leaving 3 bases of the junction unmatched. This CDR3 contains 14 residues.